Listed below are T cell receptor beta chains from one sample, sequenced in a study of regulatory T cells. TCRdb's table, derived via immunoSEQ multiplex PCR, lists solely in-frame clones and lacks some. The table has about 4,000 clones, more than 85% seen once. Sequencing used CD4+ Tregs sorted from blood. The receptors stem from a child aged 2 to 9 with CD3G deficiency. Each CDR3 is given with its conserved first and last residue. D genes are given only for firm matches. The listing skips clone size in some rows; elsewhere it reads once, few, many or a size class.

j_call,v_call,d_call,clone_size,cdr3_aa,cdr3_nt
TRBJ2-3,TRBV28,-,-,CASKTGASGTDTQYF,TGTGCCAGCAAGACAGGGGCTAGCGGGACAGATACGCAGTATTTT
TRBJ2-1,TRBV6-1,-,-,CASSGLRGYHYNEQFF,TGTGCCAGCAGTGGGTTGCGGGGCTACCATTACAATGAGCAGTTCTTC
TRBJ2-7,TRBV28,TRBD1,-,CASGGTGTYEQYF,TGTGCCAGCGGGGGGACAGGAACCTACGAGCAGTACTTC
TRBJ2-2,TRBV7-8,-,-,CATALQGITGELFF,TGTGCCACCGCACTGCAGGGGATCACCGGGGAGCTGTTTTTT
TRBJ2-1,TRBV28,TRBD2,-,CASSSPRWAGGKEQFF,TGTGCCAGCAGTTCCCCTAGATGGGCGGGAGGTAAAGAGCAGTTCTTC
TRBJ2-3,TRBV28,-,-,CASSLNRGGTDTQYF,TGTGCCAGCAGTTTAAACAGGGGAGGTACAGATACGCAGTATTTT
TRBJ1-1,TRBV28,-,-,CASSKFAIGAGTEAFF,TGTGCCAGCAGCAAATTCGCGATAGGGGCGGGCACTGAAGCTTTCTTT
TRBJ2-1,TRBV6-1,TRBD2,-,CASSGPGLAGGRGIDEQFF,TGTGCCAGCAGTGGACCGGGACTAGCGGGAGGTAGGGGTATTGATGAGCAGTTCTTC
TRBJ2-1,TRBV5-1,TRBD1,-,CASAPGTGSYNEQFF,TGCGCCAGCGCTCCCGGGACAGGGTCCTACAATGAGCAGTTCTTC
TRBJ2-3,TRBV5-1,TRBD2,-,CASSLGSGTSTDTQYF,TGCGCCAGCAGCTTGGGTAGCGGGACTAGTACAGATACGCAGTATTTT
TRBJ2-3,TRBV18,-,-,CASSRVGGTDTQYF,TGTGCCAGCTCACGGGTTGGAGGCACAGATACGCAGTATTTT
TRBJ2-5,TRBV28,-,once,CASSSRWRAIQETQYF,TGTGCCAGCAGTTCCCGATGGAGGGCCATCCAAGAGACCCAGTACTTC
TRBJ2-7,TRBV6-5,TRBD2,-,CASSRLAGGEQYF,TGTGCCAGCAGTAGACTAGCGGGAGGAGAGCAGTACTTC
TRBJ2-3,TRBV28,-,-,CASSFGRGRGTDTQYF,TGTGCCAGCAGTTTCGGGCGGGGGCGAGGCACAGATACGCAGTATTTT
TRBJ2-7,TRBV5-1,-,-,CASSLVLGGNEQYF,TGCGCCAGCAGCTTGGTACTAGGTGGAAACGAGCAGTACTTC
TRBJ2-1,TRBV7-9,TRBD2,-,CASSFSGRATNEQFF,TGTGCCAGCAGCTTCAGCGGGAGGGCCACGAATGAGCAGTTCTTC
TRBJ2-7,TRBV18,-,-,CASSPGRFREQYF,TGTGCCAGCTCACCGGGAAGGTTCCGCGAGCAGTACTTC
TRBJ2-7,TRBV7-4,-,-,CASSLAEQGYSYEQYF,TGTGCCAGCAGCTTAGCAGAACAGGGATACTCCTACGAGCAGTACTTC
TRBJ2-7,TRBV28,-,-,CASSLSGPTSYEQYF,TGTGCCAGCAGTTTGTCGGGACCGACCTCCTACGAGCAGTACTTC
TRBJ2-3,TRBV5-1,-,-,CASSLGGFLTDTQYF,TGCGCCAGCAGCTTGGGAGGGTTCCTCACAGATACGCAGTATTTT
TRBJ1-4,TRBV12-5,-,-,CASGLGKLFF,TGTGCTAGTGGTTTGGGAAAACTGTTTTTT
TRBJ2-1,TRBV28,TRBD2,-,CASSWDGRRSRYNEQFF,TGTGCCAGCAGTTGGGACGGGAGGAGGTCCCGCTACAATGAGCAGTTCTTC
TRBJ2-7,TRBV19,TRBD2,-,CASSPAGGPGYEQYF,TGTGCCAGTAGTCCCGCGGGGGGCCCAGGCTACGAGCAGTACTTC
TRBJ2-7,TRBV7-8,-,-,CASSLTANEQYF,TGTGCCAGCAGCCTAACCGCGAACGAGCAGTACTTC
TRBJ2-7,TRBV28,-,-,CASSAAPHRRRQYEQYF,TGTGCCAGCAGTGCAGCCCCACACAGGAGGCGGCAATACGAGCAGTACTTC
TRBJ2-3,TRBV5-1,-,-,CASSLDGLVTQYF,TGCGCCAGCAGCTTGGACGGTCTGGTCACGCAGTATTTT
TRBJ2-1,TRBV28,-,-,CASSLYRARGEQFF,TGTGCCAGCAGTTTATACAGGGCCAGGGGTGAGCAGTTCTTC
TRBJ1-2,TRBV7-2,-,-,CASSPRLTNYGYTF,TGTGCCAGCAGCCCGCGCCTCACAAACTATGGCTACACCTTC
TRBJ2-7,TRBV19,TRBD1,-,CASSVTGTGDDEQYF,TGTGCCAGTAGTGTCACCGGGACAGGGGATGATGAGCAGTACTTC
TRBJ1-4,TRBV28,TRBD1,-,CASTDPGGQGNEKLFF,TGTGCCAGCACCGACCCCGGCGGACAGGGGAATGAAAAACTGTTTTTT
TRBJ1-5,TRBV28,TRBD1,-,CASSFLGQGKYQPQHF,TGTGCCAGCAGTTTCCTCGGACAGGGGAAGTACCAGCCCCAGCATTTT
TRBJ2-7,TRBV28,-,-,CASSLQQGKGRGEQYF,TGTGCCAGCAGTTTGCAACAGGGGAAGGGGCGGGGAGAGCAGTACTTC
TRBJ2-3,TRBV27,TRBD2,-,CASSLLLPGTSGRADTQYF,TGTGCCAGCAGTTTGCTGTTACCGGGAACTAGCGGGAGGGCAGATACGCAGTATTTT
TRBJ2-2,TRBV5-1,-,-,CASSWGGANTGELFF,TGCGCCAGCAGCTGGGGGGGCGCGAACACCGGGGAGCTGTTTTTT
TRBJ1-6,TRBV28,-,-,CASSSPTLGSPLHF,TGTGCCAGCAGCTCTCCTACCCTGGGTTCACCCCTCCACTTT
TRBJ2-7,TRBV7-8,-,-,CASSLIDGYEQYF,TGTGCCAGCAGCTTAATTGACGGCTACGAGCAGTACTTC
TRBJ2-7,TRBV6-1,-,-,CASSRASSSYEQYF,TGTGCCAGCAGTCGGGCCTCCAGCTCCTACGAGCAGTACTTC
TRBJ2-2,TRBV2,TRBD1,-,CASIVGQGSGELFF,TGTGCCAGCATCGTGGGACAGGGTTCCGGGGAGCTGTTTTTT
TRBJ1-1,TRBV19,-,-,CASKAQGLNTEAFF,TGTGCCAGTAAGGCGCAGGGGTTAAACACTGAAGCTTTCTTT
TRBJ2-7,TRBV6-6,-,-,CASSFSSLQAAQYF,TGTGCCAGCAGTTTTTCTTCACTACAGGCCGCCCAGTACTTC